Listed here is a single T cell receptor (beta chain). No antigen is known for it. The sample originates from a study of shared clonotypes between healthy human individuals. Several immunoSEQ plates received, in even portions, the genomic DNA of each subset. The data were produced by immunoSEQ multiplex PCR, yet TCRdb's version contains in-frame clones alone and is incomplete. The sample includes about 2.2 million clones, 93% of them seen just once. Points from the study as a whole: Among a few donors, approximately 5.4% of naive CD4 clonotypes were found in common. Larger richness was generally estimated for naive than memory subsets.

Cells designated naive CD8 were CD45RO-negative and were positively selected for CCR7, with terminally differentiated effector memory CD45RA+ cells excluded. The donors were adults (healthy and HIV-negative) with no recent acute infections or vaccinations. This receptor was obtained from a man younger than 35 in good health. Some clones in this sample may be carry-over from other donors' samples. The sample comprised naive CD8+ T cells from PBMCs.

Here the CDR3 reads CASTPYTREHYEQYF. The CDR3 nucleotides read TGTGCCAGCACCCCCTATACCCGGGAACATTACGAGCAGTACTTC. The chain combines TRBV5-5 with TRBJ2-7; D possibly corresponds to TRBD2 (5 bases). The germline CDR1 and CDR2 sequences are SGHKS and YYEKEE (reference sequence). The V gene lost 6 bases and the J gene lost 4 bases, with 20 bases spanning the gap. The CDR3 spans 15 residues.